A single sample is the source of the 8 T cell receptor beta chains below, sequenced in a study of tumor and adjacent non-tumor tissue in lung cancer. RNA was extracted from bulk tissue without any cell sorting. The library came from three nested PCR rounds adapted from ARM-PCR protocols. MiXCR was run by TCRdb on the multiplex PCR reads, yielding one entry per CDR3 protein. The top ten clones hold around 17% of a sample with tens of thousands of distinct CDR3 sequences, about 72% of them seen once. The material sequenced was lung tumor tissue. The receptors here all came from a man aged 55 to 70 with non-small cell lung cancer.

In regard to this clonotype: The junction departs from the called germline gene at one end, perhaps through a read error. The gene calls are TRBV11-2 and TRBJ1-4, with D unresolved. CDR1 and CDR2 (germline): SGHAT, FQNNGV. This CDR3 spans 14 amino acids. CDR3 sequence reads: CVSSFPGSNEKLFF. The DNA of the CDR3 is TGTGTCAGCAGCTTCCCGGGGTCTAATGAAAAGCTGTTTTTT. Together with reference TRBV11-2 and TRBJ1-4, the CDR3 gives the full variable domain: EAGVAQSPRYKIIEKRQSVAFWCNPISGHATLYWYQQILGQGPKLLIQFQNNGVVDDSQLPKDRFSAERLKGVDSTLKIQPAKLEDSAVYLCVSSFPGSNEKLFFGSGTQLSVL.

As for this clonotype: Relative to the germline gene, one junction end is altered; a read error may explain this. The rearrangement links TRBV20-1 to TRBJ1-3, with D perhaps matching TRBD1 (5 bases). Germline CDR1 is DFQATT and CDR2 is SNEGSKA (reference sequence). The CDR3 is 16 residues long. The CDR3: CSAGGIPGLSGNIICF. CDR3 nucleotides: TGCAGTGCTGGAGGGATACCAGGGCTCTCTGGAAACATCATATGTTTT.

For this clonotype: A much larger clone lies one base from this, so it may be a read error. The chain has TRBV20-1 and TRBJ2-3; D not certain. The CDR3 is made up of 11 amino acids. Germline values: CDR1 DFQATT, CDR2 SNEGSKA (reference sequence). The CDR3, as DNA: TGCAGTGCCGGGCCAGTAGATTCGCAGTATTTT. Protein sequence: CSAGPVDSQYF.

With regard to this clonotype: Since no conserved phenylalanine or tryptophan closes the CDR3, a read error is the likely cause. V usage is TRBV11-1 and J usage is TRBJ2-1, with 7 bases identical to TRBD1. This CDR3 is built from 14 residues. The germline V gene encodes CDR1 SGHAT and CDR2 FQDESV (reference sequence). J lost 13 bases, V lost 8 bases, and 17 bases had no gene match. CDR3 coding DNA: TGTGCCAGCGGACCAGGGGGTTCTTGGGGTGAACAGTTCTCC. Its protein is CASGPGGSWGEQFS.

Of note for this clonotype: A much larger clone lies a single base off, so this may be a read error. The chain carries TRBV12-3 or TRBV12-4 and TRBJ2-2; D gene unclear. This CDR3 is 15 amino acids long. The CDR3 spells CASSPHQDRTWELFF. The CDR3 DNA reads as TGTGCCAGCAGTCCCCACCAGGATCGCACCTGGGAGCTGTTTTTT.

Worth noting for this clonotype: Its ends do not fully match the called genes, so a read error is possible. V and J are TRBV6-2 or TRBV6-3 and TRBJ2-7; no definite D call. In germline, CDR1 is MNHEY, CDR2 SVGEGT. The CDR3 contains 14 residues. CDR3 loop: CTSSYSPATYEQYF. The CDR3 nucleotides read TGTACCAGCAGTTACTCACCAGCGACCTACGAGCAGTACTTC.

The rearrangement links TRBV4-2 to TRBJ2-1; 12 bases fit TRBD2. This CDR3 is built from 15 residues. V was clipped by 7 bases and J by 5 bases; unmatched bases: 6. In germline, CDR1 is LGHNA, CDR2 YNFKEQ. CDR3 sequence (DNA): TGTGCCAGCATCAGTCTAGCGGGAGGGCACAATGAGCAGTTCTTC. Translated: CASISLAGGHNEQFF.

There are a few counts of this clonotype. Since no conserved phenylalanine or tryptophan closes the CDR3, a read error is the likely cause. The chain employs TRBV6-5 and TRBJ2-1; 7 bases agree with TRBD1. Germline V gene data show CDR1 as MNHEY and CDR2 as SVGAGI. The CDR3 has 13 amino acids. J was trimmed by 7 bases and V by 5 bases; bases with no gene match: 5. CDR3 in DNA: TGTGCCAGCAGTCACGACAGGGTTAATGAGCAGTTCCTC. It encodes CASSHDRVNEQFL.